The sequence of this T cell receptor beta chain was determined in a study of regulatory T cells in long-lasting Graves disease. Arm-PCR with iRepertoire HTBI primers amplified the CDR3 regions for these TCR beta libraries. TCRdb re-analysed the multiplex PCR reads in MiXCR, keeping a single row per CDR3 protein. The sample holds about 540,000 distinct CDR3 sequences, approximately 13% seen once. Germline CDR1 and CDR2: DFQATT and SNEGSKA (reference sequence). The V end lost 5 bases, the J end lost 0 bases, and 11 bases lay between the germline ends. The CDR3 spans 14 residues. As for time point: newly diagnosed GD, antithyroid drugs for less than 3 months. RNA extracted from PBMCs served as the sequencing template. American Thyroid Association guidelines defined Graves' disease diagnosis. These records were also assigned to another study, of T cells in Graves' hyperthyroidism and ophthalmopathy. That study reports: When the TCR CDR3 underwent first-round RT-PCR, the HTBI primer set was used.

The source material was peripheral blood mononuclear cells (PBMCs), sampled at new diagnosis, from a patient treated with antithyroid drugs. V is TRBV20-1 and J is TRBJ1-3; D is perhaps TRBD1 (5 bases). The receptor was derived from a man aged 25-45 years with Graves disease. CDR3 loop: CSAWDGHSGNTIYF. CDR3 coding DNA: TGCAGTGCTTGGGACGGCCACTCTGGAAACACCATATATTTT.